This entry concerns a single T cell receptor beta chain. The data are from a study of blood T cell repertoires in COVID-19. Looking at the study overall: T cells, B-cell-depleted T cells, or PBMCs provided the cDNA or gDNA that served as material.

In the authors' methods: By means of reference gene primer amplification, nucleated cell counts were estimated. Repertoires were generated with immunoSEQ multiplex PCR, while TCRdb's copy carries only in-frame clones and drops some. V, J and clone size are taken as reported in that table, and D and trimming were inferred from the DNA itself. The sample shows hundreds of thousands of clones, about 87% of them seen only once. Looked up from germline, CDR1 is MGHDK and CDR2 is SYGVNS. This CDR3 spans 16 amino acids. Trimming at V came to 3 bases and at J to 4 bases, leaving 11 bases not matched to a gene.

The chain recombines TRBV25-1 with TRBJ2-5, with 7 bases aligning to TRBD1. This TCR derives from a woman in her thirties or forties who had recovered from COVID-19. The sequenced sample consisted of peripheral blood. CDR3 region: CASSDLSTGWVETQYF. As DNA, the CDR3 is TGTGCCAGCAGTGACCTATCGACAGGGTGGGTAGAGACCCAGTACTTC.